This T cell receptor beta chain was profiled in a study of blood T cell repertoires in COVID-19. Study in general: PBMCs, B-cell-depleted T cells, or T cells provided the cDNA or gDNA that made up the material.

Germline V gene lookup returns CDR1 SGDLS and CDR2 YYNGEE. J was trimmed by 1 base and V by 2 bases; bases with no gene match: 6. The CDR3 is 17 amino acids. Per the original methods: Estimation of nucleated cell counts was performed using reference gene primer amplification. Some clones are missing from TCRdb's copy, which holds only in-frame ones; the method was immunoSEQ multiplex PCR. That table furnishes V, J and clone size, whereas the DNA furnished D and trimming. The repertoire has about 250,000 clones, around 90% of them found once; the top ten carry roughly 6%. The chain has TRBV9 and TRBJ2-5, with 12 bases that match TRBD2. The sample taken for sequencing was PBMCs or T cells enriched from blood (not recorded which). The receptor comes from a woman in her twenties or thirties with acute COVID-19. CDR3 loop: CASSVGPSGGGQETQYF. The CDR3 bases are TGTGCCAGCAGCGTCGGGCCTAGCGGGGGGGGCCAAGAGACCCAGTACTTC.